This T cell receptor beta chain stems from a study of T-cell reconstitution after alpha-beta-depleted transplantation in children listed by TCRdb under 2016. Context from the whole study: T-cell immune reconstitution after TCRalphabeta/CD19-depleted allogeneic hematopoietic cell transplantation in children was quantitatively tracked in the study by means of TCR repertoire profiling. Study-level results and caveats: In some patients, the high TCRbeta diversity seen at day 60 was put down to recipient T cells and intrathymic progenitors that had survived conditioning. Hyperexpanded clone frequencies declined over subsequent months; after one year, T-cell counts and TCRbeta diversity were mostly attributed to newly produced T cells. The apparently early recovery of alphabetaT-cell counts about two months after transplant reportedly depended on only several hundred rapidly expanded clones that came from non-depleted graft cells.

Libraries were built with PCR. Sequencing instrument: Illumina HiSeq 2500. Molecular barcoding was employed in the preparation of TCR libraries, with unique molecular identifiers being used to normalize TCRbeta repertoire quantification. Through fastp at Q25 and MiXCR, TCRdb rebuilt clones from the public reads, retaining in-frame beta chains. Records with the same CDR3 protein are collapsed into one entry carrying the most frequent genes and DNA. The sample table shows just over 950,000 distinct CDR3 sequences, and roughly 29% are seen once. The top ten hold roughly 31% of the sample. The treatment or condition label here, explained by the study, means: allogeneic hematopoietic cell transplantation with graft depleted of TCRalphabeta T cells and CD19 B cells. The children who served as transplant recipients had been given grafts of TCRalphabeta/CD19-depleted allogeneic hematopoietic cells. Many counts were recorded for this clonotype. Its antigen specificity is not known. Base qualities are not provided; no much larger clone lies one nucleotide away.

CDR3 length: 17 amino acids, cysteine to phenylalanine. Solely the CDR3 DNA is kept, with 51 bases framed from the first base. CDR1 and CDR2, looked up from the germline V gene, are MGHRA and YSYEKL. V ends up 1 base short and J 6 bases short, with an unmatched junction base count of 5. Source: PBMCs, mostly from graft donor cells, taken 360 days after TCRalphabeta/CD19-depleted stem cell transplant. This clonotype was obtained from a boy younger than two who had a stem cell transplant for SCID, so the T cells may come from the graft donor. In this chain, TRBV4-1 is recombined with TRBJ2-2; TRBD2 agrees with 13 junctional bases. The DNA sequence is given as TGCGCCAGCAGCCAAGGACTAGCGGGGGGACAGGCCGGGGAGCTGTTTTTT. Translated, this is CASSQGLAGGQAGELFF.